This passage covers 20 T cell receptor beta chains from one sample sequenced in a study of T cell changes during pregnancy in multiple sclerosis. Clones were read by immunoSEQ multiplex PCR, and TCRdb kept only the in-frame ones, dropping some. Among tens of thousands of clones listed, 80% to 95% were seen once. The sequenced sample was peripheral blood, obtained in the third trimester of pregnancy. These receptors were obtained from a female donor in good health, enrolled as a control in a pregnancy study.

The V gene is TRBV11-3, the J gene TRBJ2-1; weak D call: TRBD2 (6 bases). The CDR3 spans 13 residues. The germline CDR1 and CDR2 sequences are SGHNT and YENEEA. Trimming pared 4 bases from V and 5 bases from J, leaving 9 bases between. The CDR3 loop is CASSYGGNNEQFF. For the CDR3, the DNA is TGTGCCAGCAGCTATGGCGGGAACAATGAGCAGTTCTTC.

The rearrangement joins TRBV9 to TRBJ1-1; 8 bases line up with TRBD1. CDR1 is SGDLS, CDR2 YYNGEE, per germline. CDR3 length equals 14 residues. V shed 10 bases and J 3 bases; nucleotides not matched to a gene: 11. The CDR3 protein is CASRQGPRDTEAFF. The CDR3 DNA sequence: TGTGCCTCGAGACAGGGGCCGAGGGACACTGAAGCTTTCTTT.

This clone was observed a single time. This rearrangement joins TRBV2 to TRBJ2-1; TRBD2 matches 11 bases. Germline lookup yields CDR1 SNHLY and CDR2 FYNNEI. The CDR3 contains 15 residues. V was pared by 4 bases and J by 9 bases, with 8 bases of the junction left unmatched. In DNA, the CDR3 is TGTGCCAGCAGTGGAGCTAGCGGGGGGCAGGGTGAGCAGTTCTTC. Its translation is CASSGASGGQGEQFF.

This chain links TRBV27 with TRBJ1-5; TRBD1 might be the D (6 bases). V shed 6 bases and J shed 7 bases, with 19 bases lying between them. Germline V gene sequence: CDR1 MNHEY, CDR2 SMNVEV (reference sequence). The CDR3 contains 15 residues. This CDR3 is CASRSSGTIGQPQHF. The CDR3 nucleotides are TGTGCCAGCAGGTCATCAGGGACAATAGGGCAGCCCCAGCATTTT.

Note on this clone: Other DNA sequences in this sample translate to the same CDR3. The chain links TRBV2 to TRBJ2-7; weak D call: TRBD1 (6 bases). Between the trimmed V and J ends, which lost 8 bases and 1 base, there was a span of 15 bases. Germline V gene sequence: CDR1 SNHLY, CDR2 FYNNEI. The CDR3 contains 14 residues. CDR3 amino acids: CASLLQGWSYEQYF. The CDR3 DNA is TGTGCCAGCCTACTACAGGGATGGTCCTACGAGCAGTACTTC.

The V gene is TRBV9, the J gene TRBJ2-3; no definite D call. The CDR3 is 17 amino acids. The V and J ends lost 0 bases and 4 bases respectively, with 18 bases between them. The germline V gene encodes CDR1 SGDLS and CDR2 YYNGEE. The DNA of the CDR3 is TGTGCCAGCAGCGTAGGGCTAGGAAGAGCTAAAGCAGATACGCAGTATTTT. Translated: CASSVGLGRAKADTQYF.

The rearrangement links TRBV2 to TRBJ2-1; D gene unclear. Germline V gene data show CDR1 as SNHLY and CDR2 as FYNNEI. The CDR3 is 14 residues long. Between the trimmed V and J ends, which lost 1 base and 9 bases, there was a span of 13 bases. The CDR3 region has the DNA TGTGCCAGCAGTGAAGGGCTTCCGTCTGGTGAGCAGTTCTTC. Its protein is CASSEGLPSGEQFF.

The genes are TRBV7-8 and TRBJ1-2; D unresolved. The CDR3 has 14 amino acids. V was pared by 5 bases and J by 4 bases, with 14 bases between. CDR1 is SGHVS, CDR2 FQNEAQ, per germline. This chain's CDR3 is CASSLRETSYGYTF. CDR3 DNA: TGTGCCAGCAGCCTGCGGGAAACCTCCTATGGCTACACCTTC.

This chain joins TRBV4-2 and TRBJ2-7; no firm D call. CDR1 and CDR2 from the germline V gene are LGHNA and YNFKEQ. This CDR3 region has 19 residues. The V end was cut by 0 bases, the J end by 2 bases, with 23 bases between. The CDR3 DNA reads TGTGCCAGCAGCCAAGACCACGGTCCTACTACGCGCCTACCCTACGAGCAGTACTTC. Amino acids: CASSQDHGPTTRLPYEQYF.

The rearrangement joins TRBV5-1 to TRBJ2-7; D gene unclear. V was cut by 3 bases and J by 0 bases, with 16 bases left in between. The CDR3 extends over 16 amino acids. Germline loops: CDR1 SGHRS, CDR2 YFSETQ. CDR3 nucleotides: TGCGCCAGCAGCTCTGGGCTCACCGAAAGCTCCTACGAGCAGTACTTC. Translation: CASSSGLTESSYEQYF.

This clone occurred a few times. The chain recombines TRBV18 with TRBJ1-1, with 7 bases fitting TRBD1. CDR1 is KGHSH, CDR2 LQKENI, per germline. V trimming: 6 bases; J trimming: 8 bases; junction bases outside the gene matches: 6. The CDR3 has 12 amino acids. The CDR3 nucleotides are TGTGCCAGCTCCCGACGGGACAGAGAAGCTTTCTTT. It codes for CASSRRDREAFF.

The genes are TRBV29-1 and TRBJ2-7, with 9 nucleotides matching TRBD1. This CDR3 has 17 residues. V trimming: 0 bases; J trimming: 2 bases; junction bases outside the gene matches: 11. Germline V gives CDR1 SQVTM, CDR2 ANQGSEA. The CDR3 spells CSVEDLRVDRGAYEQYF. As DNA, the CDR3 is TGCAGCGTTGAAGATCTGCGGGTGGACAGGGGCGCCTACGAGCAGTACTTC.

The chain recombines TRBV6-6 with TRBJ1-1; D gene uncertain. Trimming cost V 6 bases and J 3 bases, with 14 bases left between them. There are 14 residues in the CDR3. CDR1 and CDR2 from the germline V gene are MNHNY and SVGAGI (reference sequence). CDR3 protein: CASRRRLGDTEAFF. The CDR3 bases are TGTGCCAGCAGACGCCGCCTCGGGGACACTGAAGCTTTCTTT.

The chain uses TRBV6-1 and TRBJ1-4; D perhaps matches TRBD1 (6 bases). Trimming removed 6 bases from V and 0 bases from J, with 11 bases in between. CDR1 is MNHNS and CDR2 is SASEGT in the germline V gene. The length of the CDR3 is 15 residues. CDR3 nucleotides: TGTGCCAGCAGGGACAGATTCGCAACTAATGAAAAACTGTTTTTT. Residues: CASRDRFATNEKLFF.

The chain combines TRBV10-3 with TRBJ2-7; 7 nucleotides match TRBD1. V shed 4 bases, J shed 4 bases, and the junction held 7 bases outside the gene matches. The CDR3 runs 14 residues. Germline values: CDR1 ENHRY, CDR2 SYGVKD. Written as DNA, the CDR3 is TGTGCCATCAGTGTCGGGACAGAACTTTACGAGCAGTACTTC. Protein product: CAISVGTELYEQYF.

CDR3 loop: CASASGTGGWEQYF. CDR3 in DNA: TGTGCCAGCGCATCCGGGACAGGGGGCTGGGAGCAGTACTTC. The rearrangement joins TRBV28 to TRBJ2-7; TRBD1 matches 12 bases. Germline CDR1 reads MDHEN; CDR2 reads SYDVKM. With V trimmed by 8 bases and J by 7 bases, 9 bases remained unmatched. This CDR3 spans 14 amino acids.

The CDR3 protein is CASSPQRTSGRAFFYNEQFF. DNA for the CDR3: TGCGCCAGCTCACCCCAACGGACTAGCGGGAGGGCTTTCTTTTACAATGAGCAGTTCTTC. This chain links TRBV5-1 with TRBJ2-1; 15 bases are shared with TRBD2. The CDR3 covers 20 residues. Looked up from germline, CDR1 is SGHRS and CDR2 is YFSETQ. The V gene end was trimmed by 7 bases and the J gene end by 4 bases; junction bases not matched to a gene: 18.

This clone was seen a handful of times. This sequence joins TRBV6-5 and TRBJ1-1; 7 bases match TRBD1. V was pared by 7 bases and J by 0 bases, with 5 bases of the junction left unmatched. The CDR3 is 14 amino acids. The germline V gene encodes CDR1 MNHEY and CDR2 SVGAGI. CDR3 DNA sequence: TGTGCCAGCACGGAGGGACAGATGAACACTGAAGCTTTCTTT. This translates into CASTEGQMNTEAFF.

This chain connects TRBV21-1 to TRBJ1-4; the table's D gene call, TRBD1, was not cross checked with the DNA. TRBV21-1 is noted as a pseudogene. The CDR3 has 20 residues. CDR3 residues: CASSTLSDREDSSTNEKLFF. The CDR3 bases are TGTGCCAGCAGCACCCTTTCGGACAGGGAAGATTCTTCAACTAATGAAAAACTGTTTTTT.

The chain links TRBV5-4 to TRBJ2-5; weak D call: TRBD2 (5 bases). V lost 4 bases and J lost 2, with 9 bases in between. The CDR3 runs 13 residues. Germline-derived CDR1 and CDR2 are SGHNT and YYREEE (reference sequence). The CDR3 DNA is TGTGCCAGCAGCCTCCGGGGACAAGAGACCCAGTACTTC. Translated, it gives CASSLRGQETQYF.